Listed below are T cell receptor beta chains from one sample, sequenced in a study of response to subunit inactivated influenza vaccine. TCRdb ran MiXCR on the RT-PCR reads and lists one entry per CDR3 protein. The table includes approximately 700,000 distinct CDR3 sequences, about 15% detected once. Here the sequenced sample was PBMCs from blood, taken 14 to 15 days before vaccination. Every receptor here comes from a man aged 50 to 59 who received an inactivated influenza vaccine. Both conserved end residues are part of each CDR3. The D gene is left open where the match is weak. The size of a clone is reported for some rows only, either as once, few or many, or as a class for expanded clones.

CDR3 length	V gene	clone size	D gene	J gene	CDR3 protein	CDR3 DNA
12	TRBV10-3	once	-	TRBJ2-7	CATRGEVNEQYF	TGTGCCACCAGGGGGGAGGTTAACGAGCAGTACTTC
17	TRBV27	few	-	TRBJ1-6	CASSLTLVAGYNSPLHF	TGTGCCAGCAGTTTGACCCTTGTGGCAGGTTATAATTCACCCCTCCACTTT
20	TRBV11-2	-	TRBD2	TRBJ2-3	CASSLDLRAGGRSSTDTQYF	TGTGCCAGCAGCTTAGACTTAAGAGCGGGGGGGCGTTCTAGCACAGATACGCAGTATTTT
13	TRBV12-3/TRBV12-4	-	-	TRBJ1-1	CASSFKQVAEAFF	TGTGCCAGCAGTTTCAAACAGGTTGCTGAAGCTTTCTTT
13	TRBV5-6	few	-	TRBJ2-5	CASSLFRQETQYF	TGTGCCAGCAGCTTATTCAGGCAAGAGACCCAGTACTTC
13	TRBV6-5	few	TRBD1	TRBJ2-7	CASSYRTGFEQYF	TGTGCCAGCAGTTACCGGACAGGGTTCGAGCAGTACTTC
15	TRBV7-2	-	TRBD2	TRBJ2-3	CASSSSGSIGVTQYF	TGTGCCAGCAGCTCTAGCGGGAGTATAGGGGTTACGCAGTATTTT
18	TRBV14	many	TRBD2	TRBJ2-1	CASSETLAGVSSYNEQFF	TGTGCCAGCAGCGAGACCCTAGCGGGGGTCAGCTCCTACAATGAGCAGTTCTTC
15	TRBV7-9	-	-	TRBJ2-3	CASSSGPTSTDTQYF	TGTGCCAGCAGCTCGGGGCCCACTAGCACAGATACGCAGTATTTT
15	TRBV5-5	few	-	TRBJ2-1	CASSQLAGLYNEQFF	TGTGCCAGCAGCCAACTGGCGGGCCTCTACAATGAGCAGTTCTTC
12	TRBV20-1	-	-	TRBJ1-5	CSATPPGQPQHF	TGCAGTGCTACCCCCCCCGGCCAGCCCCAGCATTTT
15	TRBV4-3	few	TRBD1	TRBJ2-1	CASSQDGTAYNEQFF	TGCGCCAGCAGCCAAGACGGGACAGCCTACAATGAGCAGTTCTTC
11	TRBV29-1	-	-	TRBJ1-2	CSVVWGGGYTF	TGCAGCGTTGTGTGGGGGGGCGGCTACACCTTC
15	TRBV18	-	TRBD1	TRBJ2-7	CASSPPGTGSYEQYF	TGTGCCAGCTCACCACCTGGGACAGGGTCCTACGAGCAGTACTTC
15	TRBV5-6	-	TRBD1	TRBJ1-4	CASSVTGAEGEKLFF	TGTGCCAGCAGCGTCACAGGGGCGGAGGGTGAAAAACTGTTTTTT
14	TRBV6-1	-	-	TRBJ2-2	CASKGRRNTGELFF	TGTGCCAGCAAGGGGAGGCGGAACACCGGGGAGCTGTTTTTT
17	TRBV20-1	-	TRBD2	TRBJ2-3	CTARAGAGTISTDTQYF	TGCACTGCTAGAGCCGGAGCGGGAACCATTAGCACAGATACGCAGTATTTT
18	TRBV27	few	TRBD1	TRBJ1-2	CASSSFRDRKRSNYGYTF	TGTGCCAGCAGTTCCTTCCGGGACAGGAAAAGATCTAACTATGGCTACACCTTC